The 13 T cell receptor beta chains below all came from one sample that was sequenced in a study of regulatory T cells in long-lasting Graves disease. Investigators prepared the TCR beta libraries by applying iRepertoire HTBI primers and Arm-PCR of CDR3 regions. TCRdb redid the calling of the multiplex PCR reads with MiXCR, one entry per CDR3 protein. Seen here are 600,000 to 650,000 distinct CDR3 sequences, approximately 15% observed once, and the top ten hold around 18%. Time point described: newly diagnosed GD, antithyroid drugs for less than 3 months. The TCR library used RNA extracted from PBMCs. These data also featured in a second study, about T cells in Graves' hyperthyroidism and ophthalmopathy.

Sequences were derived from peripheral blood mononuclear cells (PBMCs), sampled at new diagnosis, from a patient treated with antithyroid drugs. The receptor source for this set is a woman in her thirties with Graves disease.

The chain links TRBV27 to TRBJ1-2; tentative D call: TRBD1 (5 bases). Trimming removed 5 bases at V and 8 bases at J, with 21 bases between. Germline CDR1 MNHEY, CDR2 SMNVEV (reference sequence). There are 15 residues in the CDR3. CDR3 protein: CASSLAGQSALGYTF. CDR3 sequence (DNA): TGTGCCAGCAGTCTGGCAGGGCAATCTGCCCTAGGCTACACCTTC.

Many counts were recorded for this clonotype. The rearrangement uses TRBV2 and TRBJ2-1; 11 bases agree with TRBD2. The V gene end was trimmed by 3 bases and the J gene end by 4 bases; junction bases not matched to a gene: 11. The CDR3 covers 18 residues. The V gene's germline CDR1 is SNHLY and CDR2 FYNNEI. The CDR3 is CASSESWGLAEKYNEQFF. The CDR3 nucleotides read TGTGCCAGCAGTGAGTCGTGGGGACTAGCGGAAAAGTACAATGAGCAGTTCTTC.

This clonotype has just a few counts. The chain joins TRBV12-3 or TRBV12-4 to TRBJ1-6; D call uncertain. V was trimmed by 1 base and J by 7 bases, leaving 14 bases between them. The CDR3 is 16 amino acids. CDR3 in amino acids: CASSLGRTNPNSPLHF. Here the CDR3 DNA reads TGTGCCAGCAGTTTAGGCCGAACGAATCCAAATTCACCCCTCCACTTT.

This clonotype was observed many times. The chain has TRBV28 and TRBJ2-1; TRBD2 matches 9 bases. The CDR3 runs 15 residues. Trimming removed 2 bases from V and 9 bases from J; junction bases left unmatched: 8. Germline-derived CDR1 and CDR2 are MDHEN and SYDVKM. The CDR3: CASSLRREGRSEQFF. The DNA of the CDR3 is TGTGCCAGCAGTTTAAGGCGGGAGGGCCGGAGTGAGCAGTTCTTC. The whole variable domain, remainder taken from reference TRBV28 and TRBJ2-1, is DVKVTQSSRYLVKRTGEKVFLECVQDMDHENMFWYRQDPGLGLRLIYFSYDVKMKEKGDIPEGYSVSREKKERFSLILESASTNQTSMYLCASSLRREGRSEQFFGPGTRLTVL.

This clonotype was observed a handful of times. The gene calls are TRBV7-9 and TRBJ1-1, with 7 bases aligning to TRBD1. CDR1 and CDR2 (germline): SEHNR, FQNEAQ (reference sequence). After removal of 1 base from V and 11 bases from J, the junction contained 13 bases not matched to a gene. CDR3 size: 15 residues. DNA for the CDR3: TGTGCCAGCAGCTTAGGGGGGGTAGGGGGCATGAGGGCTTTCTTT. This encodes CASSLGGVGGMRAFF.

This clonotype was picked up many times. This rearrangement joins TRBV5-1 to TRBJ2-1, with 12 bases fitting TRBD2. CDR3 size: 15 residues. V shed 4 bases and J 7 bases; nucleotides not matched to a gene: 6. Germline lookup yields CDR1 SGHRS and CDR2 YFSETQ. CDR3 nucleotides: TGCGCCAGCAGCCCCGGACTAGCGGGACGTAATGAGCAGTTCTTC. It specifies CASSPGLAGRNEQFF.

This clonotype showed up many times. The chain links TRBV28 to TRBJ2-7, with D perhaps TRBD1 (5 bases). Germline V lookup: CDR1 MDHEN, CDR2 SYDVKM. V lost 6 bases and J 0 bases, leaving 18 bases between the germline ends. The CDR3 consists of 16 residues. As DNA, the CDR3 is TGTGCCAGCAGCCCCTACAGTTTCAGGGTCTCCTACGAGCAGTACTTC. Amino acid sequence: CASSPYSFRVSYEQYF.

In this sample, this clonotype turned up many times. V and J are TRBV7-9 and TRBJ2-7; D might be TRBD2 (5 bases). CDR1 and CDR2 (germline): SEHNR, FQNEAQ (reference sequence). The CDR3 extends over 16 amino acids. V shed 2 bases and J shed 2 bases, with 16 bases lying between them. CDR3 amino acids: CASSLLRGETPYEQYF. CDR3 DNA sequence: TGTGCCAGCAGCTTACTCCGGGGAGAAACCCCCTACGAGCAGTACTTC.

This clonotype has a count of ten or more. This sequence joins TRBV20-1 and TRBJ2-5; TRBD2 matches at 8 bases. Germline V gene lookup returns CDR1 DFQATT and CDR2 SNEGSKA (reference sequence). The CDR3 has 13 amino acids. V lost 5 bases, J lost 5 bases, and 7 bases stayed unmatched. The CDR3 protein is CSAPGTRRETQYF. The CDR3 DNA reads as TGCAGTGCTCCCGGGACTAGGAGGGAGACCCAGTACTTC.

In this sample, this clonotype turned up many times. The V call is TRBV6-5, the J call TRBJ1-5; D unresolved. Trimming pared 3 bases from V and 5 bases from J, leaving 5 bases between. The CDR3 sequence is 12 residues long. Germline V CDR1 and CDR2: MNHEY, SVGAGI. The CDR3 reads CASSYVDQPQHF. CDR3 DNA sequence: TGTGCCAGCAGTTATGTGGATCAGCCCCAGCATTTT.

This clonotype came up a few times. V gene TRBV27 combines with J gene TRBJ2-3; D assignment may be TRBD1 or TRBD2 (6 bases each). Germline CDR1 reads MNHEY; CDR2 reads SMNVEV (reference sequence). CDR3 length: 16 residues. V gave up 4 bases and J gave up 11 bases, with 25 bases separating them. The CDR3 loop is CASSSPAAPQGLRQYF. CDR3 in DNA: TGTGCCAGCAGTTCACCAGCCGCTCCACAGGGACTCCGGCAGTATTTT.

This clonotype was recorded at least ten times. V gene TRBV9 combines with J gene TRBJ2-1; the D gene is possibly TRBD2 (5 bases). Trimming removed 4 bases at V and 4 bases at J, with 12 bases between. The CDR3 spans 14 residues. Germline values: CDR1 SGDLS, CDR2 YYNGEE. CDR3 nucleotide sequence: TGTGCCAGCAGCCCCATCGGGGTTTACAATGAGCAGTTCTTC. As protein: CASSPIGVYNEQFF.

This clonotype was detected ten times or more. The V call is TRBV27, the J call TRBJ2-1; 13 bases match TRBD2. V lost 1 base and J lost 5; bases outside the gene matches: 2. The CDR3 length is 16 residues. Germline V gene lookup returns CDR1 MNHEY and CDR2 SMNVEV (reference sequence). CDR3 DNA: TGTGCCAGCAGTTTATGGGGGACTAGCGGGAACAATGAGCAGTTCTTC. Translation: CASSLWGTSGNNEQFF.